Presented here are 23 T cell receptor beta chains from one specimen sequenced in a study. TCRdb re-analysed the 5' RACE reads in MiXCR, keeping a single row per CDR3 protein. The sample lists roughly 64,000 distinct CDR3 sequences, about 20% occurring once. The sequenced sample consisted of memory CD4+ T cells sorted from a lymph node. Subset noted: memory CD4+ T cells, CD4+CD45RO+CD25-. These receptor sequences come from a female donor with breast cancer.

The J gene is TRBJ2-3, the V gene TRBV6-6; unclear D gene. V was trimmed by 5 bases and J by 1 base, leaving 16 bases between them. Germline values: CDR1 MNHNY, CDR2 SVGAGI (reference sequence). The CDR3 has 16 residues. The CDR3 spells CASSTGRRGGTDTQYF. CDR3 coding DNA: TGTGCCAGCAGTACCGGGCGTAGAGGAGGCACAGATACGCAGTATTTT.

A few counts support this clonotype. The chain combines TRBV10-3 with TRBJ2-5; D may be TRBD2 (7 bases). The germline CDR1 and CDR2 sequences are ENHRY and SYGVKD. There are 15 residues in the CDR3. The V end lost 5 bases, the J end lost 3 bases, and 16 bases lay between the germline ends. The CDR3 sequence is CAISSGGAPEETQYF. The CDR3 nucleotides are TGTGCCATCAGTTCGGGGGGCGCACCGGAAGAGACCCAGTACTTC.

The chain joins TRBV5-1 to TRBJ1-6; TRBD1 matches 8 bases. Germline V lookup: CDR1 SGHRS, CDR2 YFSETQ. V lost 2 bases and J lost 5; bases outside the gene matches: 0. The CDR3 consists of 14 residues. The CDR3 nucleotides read TGCGCCAGCAGCTTACAGGGGGATAATTCACCCCTCCACTTT. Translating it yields CASSLQGDNSPLHF.

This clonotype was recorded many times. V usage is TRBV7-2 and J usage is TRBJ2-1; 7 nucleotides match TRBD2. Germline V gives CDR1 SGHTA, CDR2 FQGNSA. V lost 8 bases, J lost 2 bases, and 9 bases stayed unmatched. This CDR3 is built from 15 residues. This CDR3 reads CASLRGRAPYNEQFF. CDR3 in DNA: TGTGCCAGCCTTCGAGGGAGGGCCCCCTACAATGAGCAGTTCTTC.

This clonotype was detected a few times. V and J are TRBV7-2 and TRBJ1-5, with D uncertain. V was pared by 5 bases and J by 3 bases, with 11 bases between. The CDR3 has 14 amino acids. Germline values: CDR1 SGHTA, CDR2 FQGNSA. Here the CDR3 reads CASSLVGVNQPQHF. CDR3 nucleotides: TGTGCCAGCAGCCTAGTCGGGGTCAATCAGCCCCAGCATTTT.

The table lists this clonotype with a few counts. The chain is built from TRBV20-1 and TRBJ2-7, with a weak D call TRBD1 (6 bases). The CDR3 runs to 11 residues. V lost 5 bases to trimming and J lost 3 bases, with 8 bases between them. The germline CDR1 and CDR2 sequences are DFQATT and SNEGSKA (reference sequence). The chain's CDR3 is CSAHRDYEQYF. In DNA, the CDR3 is TGCAGTGCTCACAGGGACTACGAGCAGTACTTC.

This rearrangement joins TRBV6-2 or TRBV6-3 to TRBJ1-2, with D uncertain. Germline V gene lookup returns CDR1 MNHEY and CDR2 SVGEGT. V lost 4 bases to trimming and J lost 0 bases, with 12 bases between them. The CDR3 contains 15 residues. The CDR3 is CASSSGRLTNYGYTF. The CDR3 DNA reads TGTGCCAGCAGTTCCGGACGGTTAACTAACTATGGCTACACCTTC.

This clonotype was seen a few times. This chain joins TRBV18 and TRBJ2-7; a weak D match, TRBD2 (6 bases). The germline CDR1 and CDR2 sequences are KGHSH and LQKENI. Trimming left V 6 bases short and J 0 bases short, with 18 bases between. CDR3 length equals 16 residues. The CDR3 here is CASSPAGGTVSYEQYF. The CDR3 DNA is TGTGCCAGCTCCCCGGCCGGAGGGACGGTCTCCTACGAGCAGTACTTC.

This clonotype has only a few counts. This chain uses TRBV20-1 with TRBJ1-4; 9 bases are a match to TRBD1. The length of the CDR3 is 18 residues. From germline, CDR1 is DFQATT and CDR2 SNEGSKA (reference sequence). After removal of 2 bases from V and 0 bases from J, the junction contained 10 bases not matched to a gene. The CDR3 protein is CSARSKTGGIATNEKLFF. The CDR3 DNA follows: TGCAGTGCTAGATCTAAAACAGGGGGCATTGCAACTAATGAAAAACTGTTTTTT.

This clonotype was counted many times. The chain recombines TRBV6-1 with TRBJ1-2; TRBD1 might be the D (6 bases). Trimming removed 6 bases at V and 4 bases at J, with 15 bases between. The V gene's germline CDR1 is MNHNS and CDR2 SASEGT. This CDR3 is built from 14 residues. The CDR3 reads CASSYRQVSYGYTF. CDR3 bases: TGTGCCAGCAGCTATCGACAGGTCAGCTATGGCTACACCTTC.

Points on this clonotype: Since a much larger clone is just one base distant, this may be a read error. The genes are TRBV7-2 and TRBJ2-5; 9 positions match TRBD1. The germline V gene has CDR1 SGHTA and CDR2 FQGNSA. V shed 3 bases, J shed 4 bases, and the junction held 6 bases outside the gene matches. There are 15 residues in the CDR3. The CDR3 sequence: CASSFWTGVTETQYF. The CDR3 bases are TGTGCCAGCAGCTTCTGGACAGGGGTTACAGAGACCCAGTACTTC.

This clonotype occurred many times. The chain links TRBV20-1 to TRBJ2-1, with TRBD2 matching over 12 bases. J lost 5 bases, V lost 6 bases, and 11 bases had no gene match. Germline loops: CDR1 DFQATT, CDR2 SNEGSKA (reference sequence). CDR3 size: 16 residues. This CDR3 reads CSAHPGTSGLNNEQFF. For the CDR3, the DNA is TGCAGTGCGCATCCCGGGACTAGCGGGCTTAACAATGAGCAGTTCTTC.

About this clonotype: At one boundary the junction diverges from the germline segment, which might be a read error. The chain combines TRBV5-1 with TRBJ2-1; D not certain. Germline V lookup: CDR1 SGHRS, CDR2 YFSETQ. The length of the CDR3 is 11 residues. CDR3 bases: TGCGCCAGCAGTTTGGATGTTGAGCAGTTCTTC. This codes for CASSLDVEQFF.

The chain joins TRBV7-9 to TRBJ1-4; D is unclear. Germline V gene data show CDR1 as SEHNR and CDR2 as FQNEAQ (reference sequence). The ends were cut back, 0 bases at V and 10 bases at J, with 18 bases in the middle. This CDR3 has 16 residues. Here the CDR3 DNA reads TGTGCCAGCAGCTTAGCGCGGGGAACAAACGGCGGAAAACTGTTTTTT. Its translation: CASSLARGTNGGKLFF. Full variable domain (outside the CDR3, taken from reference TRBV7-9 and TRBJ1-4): DTGVSQNPRHKITKRGQNVTFRCDPISEHNRLYWYRQTLGQGPEFLTYFQNEAQLEKSRLLSDRFSAERPKGSFSTLEIQRTEQGDSAMYLCASSLARGTNGGKLFFGSGTQLSVL.

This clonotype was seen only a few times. CDR3 nucleotide sequence: TGTGCCAGCAGTTTCGGACGATTCAATGAGCAGTTCTTC. Translation gives CASSFGRFNEQFF. The chain links TRBV6-2 or TRBV6-3 to TRBJ2-1; unclear D gene. V dropped 4 bases and J dropped 6 bases, with 10 bases sitting between them. CDR1 is MNHEY and CDR2 is SVGEGT in the germline V gene. CDR3 length equals 13 residues.

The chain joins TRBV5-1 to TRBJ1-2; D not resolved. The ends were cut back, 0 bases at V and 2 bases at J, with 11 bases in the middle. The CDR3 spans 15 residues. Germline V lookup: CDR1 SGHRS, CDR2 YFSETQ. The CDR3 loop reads CASSLDGSGNYGYTF. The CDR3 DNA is TGCGCCAGCAGCTTGGATGGGTCAGGCAACTATGGCTACACCTTC.

The CDR3 loop reads CASNIGGAENQPQHF. In DNA form, the CDR3 reads TGTGCCAGCAATATTGGGGGGGCTGAGAATCAGCCCCAGCATTTT. This chain links TRBV12-3 or TRBV12-4 with TRBJ1-5, with D tentatively TRBD1 (6 bases). V was pared by 7 bases and J by 4 bases, with 17 bases between. The CDR3 is made up of 15 amino acids.

CDR3 in amino acids: CASSLRGRGNQPQHF. CDR3 DNA sequence: TGTGCCAGCAGTTTACGGGGAAGGGGCAATCAGCCCCAGCATTTT. The rearrangement uses TRBV28 and TRBJ1-5; D call uncertain. With 2 bases removed from V and 2 bases from J, the gap between germline ends came to 10 bases. CDR3 length equals 15 residues. Per germline, CDR1 MDHEN and CDR2 SYDVKM.

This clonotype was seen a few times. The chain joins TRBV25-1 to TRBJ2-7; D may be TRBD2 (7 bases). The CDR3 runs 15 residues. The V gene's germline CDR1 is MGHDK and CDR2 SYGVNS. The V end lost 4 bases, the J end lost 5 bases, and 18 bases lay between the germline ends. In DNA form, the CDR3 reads TGTGCCAGCAGTGCCCTTAGGGGGGGCCCGGACGAGCAGTACTTC. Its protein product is CASSALRGGPDEQYF.

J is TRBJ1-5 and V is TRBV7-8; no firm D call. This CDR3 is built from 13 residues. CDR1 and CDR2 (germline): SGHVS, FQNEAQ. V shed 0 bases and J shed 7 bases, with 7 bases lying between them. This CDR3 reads CASSLALLQPQHF. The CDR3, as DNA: TGTGCCAGCAGCTTAGCGCTGTTGCAGCCCCAGCATTTT.

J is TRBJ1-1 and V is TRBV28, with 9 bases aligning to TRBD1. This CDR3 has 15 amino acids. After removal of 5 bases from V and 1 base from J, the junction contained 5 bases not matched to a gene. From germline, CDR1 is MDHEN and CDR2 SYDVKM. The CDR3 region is CASSAQGAGNTEAFF. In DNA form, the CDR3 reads TGTGCCAGCAGTGCACAGGGGGCGGGGAACACTGAAGCTTTCTTT.

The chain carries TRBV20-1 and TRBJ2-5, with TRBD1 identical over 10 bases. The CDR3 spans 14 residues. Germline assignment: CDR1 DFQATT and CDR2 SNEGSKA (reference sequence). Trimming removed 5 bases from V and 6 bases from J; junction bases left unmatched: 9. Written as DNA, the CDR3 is TGCAGTGCTGACCCGGGGACAGGGGTGAAGACCCAGTACTTC. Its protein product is CSADPGTGVKTQYF.

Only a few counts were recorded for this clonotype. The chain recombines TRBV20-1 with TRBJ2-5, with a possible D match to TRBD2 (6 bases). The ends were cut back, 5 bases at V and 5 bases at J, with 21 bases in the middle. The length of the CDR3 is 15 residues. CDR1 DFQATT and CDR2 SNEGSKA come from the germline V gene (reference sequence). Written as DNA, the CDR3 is TGCAGTGCTGGAGGATCGGGAGCCCCTGGGGAGACCCAGTACTTC. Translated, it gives CSAGGSGAPGETQYF.